The 20 T cell receptor beta chains given below trace back to one sample, sequenced in a study of blood T cell repertoires in COVID-19. Sequenced by immunoSEQ multiplex PCR; TCRdb stores in-frame clones only, minus some. The sample lists about 120,000 clones, roughly four fifths occurring once. Input material: peripheral blood. Receptors originate from a human donor in a cohort sampled during active COVID-19.

The sample holds one count of this clone. The chain joins TRBV7-8 to TRBJ1-1, with 9 positions matching TRBD1. The junction had 4 bases not matched to a gene; V was cut back by 6 bases and J by 5 bases. The CDR3 sequence is 13 residues long. Germline V gives CDR1 SGHVS, CDR2 FQNEAQ. The CDR3 DNA is TGTGCCAGCAGATTACAGGGGGCGACTGAAGCTTTCTTT. It is translated as CASRLQGATEAFF. Full variable domain (missing parts from reference TRBV7-8 and TRBJ1-1): GAGVSQSPRYKVAKRGQDVALRCDPISGHVSLFWYQQALGQGPEFLTYFQNEAQLDKSGLPSDRFFAERPEGSVSTLKIQRTQQEDSAVYLCASRLQGATEAFFGQGTRLTVV.

This chain links TRBV4-1 with TRBJ1-5; possibly TRBD1 for D (5 bases). The CDR3 runs 16 residues. Deletions cut 0 bases from V and 9 bases from J, with 18 bases between. The V gene's germline CDR1 is MGHRA and CDR2 YSYEKL. DNA for the CDR3: TGCGCCAGCAGCCAAGATACAAGGGGCGTTCAGTGGCCCCAGCATTTT. The encoded protein is CASSQDTRGVQWPQHF.

The chain couples TRBV6-4 to TRBJ1-2; 11 nucleotides align to TRBD1. Germline CDR1 is MRHNA and CDR2 is SNTAGT. The V segment lost 6 bases and the J segment 4 bases; nucleotides outside the gene matches: 10. The CDR3 has 16 residues. The CDR3 DNA reads TGTGCCAGCAGACCGGGACAGGGGGGGAGCGGCTATGGCTACACCTTC. This sequence encodes CASRPGQGGSGYGYTF.

This rearrangement joins TRBV5-6 to TRBJ2-7, with 9 bases aligning to TRBD1. This CDR3 spans 15 amino acids. Germline V gene sequence: CDR1 SGHDT, CDR2 YYEEEE. J was trimmed by 3 bases and V by 2 bases; bases with no gene match: 6. CDR3 bases: TGTGCCAGCAGCTTACGGACAGGGGTTTTCTACGAGCAGTACTTC. It is translated as CASSLRTGVFYEQYF.

V and J are TRBV5-1 and TRBJ2-7; TRBD1 matches at 8 bases. CDR1 is SGHRS and CDR2 is YFSETQ in the germline V gene. This CDR3 has 14 amino acids. V dropped 2 bases and J dropped 1; count of bases not matched to a gene: 2. CDR3 DNA sequence: TGCGCCAGCAGCTTCGGGACAGGATCCTACGAGCAGTACTTC. This sequence encodes CASSFGTGSYEQYF.

V usage is TRBV10-2 and J usage is TRBJ2-3; 9 bases are shared with TRBD2. The V segment lost 7 bases and the J segment 4 bases; nucleotides outside the gene matches: 12. CDR1 and CDR2 from the germline V gene are WSHSY and SAAADI. CDR3 length: 16 amino acids. In nucleotides, the CDR3 is TGCGCCAGCAACCTTGGTCGCGGGGGGGCCGCAGATACGCAGTATTTT. Translated, it gives CASNLGRGGAADTQYF.

The V call is TRBV7-8, the J call TRBJ1-1, with TRBD1 identical over 12 bases. This CDR3 has 16 residues. The V and J ends lost 2 bases and 6 bases, in that order; junction bases with no gene match: 7. Looked up from germline, CDR1 is SGHVS and CDR2 is FQNEAQ. The DNA for the CDR3 is TGTGCCAGCAGCTTATTGGGGACAGGGGGCCTTTCTGAAGCTTTCTTT. Translation gives CASSLLGTGGLSEAFF. The full variable domain, rest sourced from reference TRBV7-8 and TRBJ1-1, is GAGVSQSPRYKVAKRGQDVALRCDPISGHVSLFWYQQALGQGPEFLTYFQNEAQLDKSGLPSDRFFAERPEGSVSTLKIQRTQQEDSAVYLCASSLLGTGGLSEAFFGQGTRLTVV.

The chain links TRBV12-3 or TRBV12-4 to TRBJ1-3; D unresolved. The CDR3 runs to 13 residues. V gave up 3 bases and J gave up 8 bases, with 11 bases separating them. In DNA form, the CDR3 reads TGTGCCAGCAGTTTTTCCCGGGGAGACACCATATATTTT. This gives the protein CASSFSRGDTIYF.

V and J are TRBV16 and TRBJ2-7, with unresolved D. The CDR3 is 13 amino acids. Germline values: CDR1 KGHSY, CDR2 FQNENV. Trimming pared 4 bases from V and 2 bases from J, leaving 9 bases between. CDR3 nucleotides: TGTGCCAGCAGCCCCCCCGTTACCTACGAGCAGTACTTC. This encodes CASSPPVTYEQYF.

Written as DNA, the CDR3 is TGTGCCAGCAGCTGGGGACGGGGGAGCTCTGGAAACACCATATATTTT. It codes for CASSWGRGSSGNTIYF. The V call is TRBV7-9, the J call TRBJ1-3; a weak D match, TRBD1 (5 bases). CDR1 SEHNR and CDR2 FQNEAQ come from the germline V gene (reference sequence). Trimming pared 4 bases from V and 0 bases from J, leaving 13 bases between. CDR3 length: 16 amino acids.

V gene TRBV7-8 combines with J gene TRBJ1-3; the D is unclear. CDR1 and CDR2 (germline): SGHVS, FQNEAQ. V lost 2 bases to trimming and J lost 3 bases, with 14 bases between them. CDR3 length: 16 residues. CDR3 DNA sequence: TGTGCCAGCAGCTTATTGGGCAGGACTTATGGAAACACCATATATTTT. Translation gives CASSLLGRTYGNTIYF.

The chain uses TRBV5-4 and TRBJ2-5; 11 nucleotides agree with TRBD2. Trimming took 3 bases from V and 1 from J; bases not matched to a gene: 8. Germline loops: CDR1 SGHNT, CDR2 YYREEE (reference sequence). The CDR3 length is 17 residues. CDR3 in DNA: TGTGCCAGCAGCTCCCCCCTAGCGGGGGGCTTCCAAGAGACCCAGTACTTC. Protein: CASSSPLAGGFQETQYF.

The genes are TRBV2 and TRBJ2-1; tentative D call: TRBD1 (6 bases). Per germline, CDR1 SNHLY and CDR2 FYNNEI. The ends were cut back, 7 bases at V and 0 bases at J, with 19 bases in the middle. The CDR3 spans 17 residues. The CDR3 sequence is CASTRGAGFSSYNEQFF. Written as DNA, the CDR3 is TGTGCCAGCACCAGGGGTGCAGGTTTCAGCTCCTACAATGAGCAGTTCTTC. The complete variable domain, with remaining parts taken from reference TRBV2 and TRBJ2-1, reads EPEVTQTPSHQVTQMGQEVILRCVPISNHLYFYWYRQILGQKVEFLVSFYNNEISEKSEIFDDQFSVERPDGSNFTLKIRSTKLEDSAMYFCASTRGAGFSSYNEQFFGPGTRLTVL.

The V gene is TRBV6-2 or TRBV6-3, the J gene TRBJ2-5; 7 nucleotides line up with TRBD1. CDR1 and CDR2 from the germline V gene are MNHEY and SVGEGT. V trimming: 2 bases; J trimming: 5 bases; junction bases outside the gene matches: 14. There are 17 residues in the CDR3. CDR3 amino acids: CASSYPFDRDAMETQYF. In DNA form, the CDR3 reads TGTGCCAGCAGTTACCCCTTCGACAGGGACGCCATGGAGACCCAGTACTTC.

As for this clone: The sample contains more than one DNA sequence encoding this CDR3. The chain has TRBV18 and TRBJ2-3; the D is unclear. V was pared by 3 bases and J by 4 bases, with 2 bases between. The CDR3 is 11 amino acids. Germline lookup yields CDR1 KGHSH and CDR2 LQKENI. The CDR3 bases are TGTGCCAGCTCACCCTCAGATACGCAGTATTTT. Amino acid sequence: CASSPSDTQYF.

J is TRBJ1-1 and V is TRBV5-1; TRBD1 is a possible D gene (6 bases). V lost 2 bases and J lost 4, with 12 bases in between. CDR3 size: 14 residues. CDR1 and CDR2 from the germline V gene are SGHRS and YFSETQ. Here the CDR3 DNA reads TGCGCCAGCAGCTTAACGGGGGGCGGCACTGAAGCTTTCTTT. Protein sequence: CASSLTGGGTEAFF.

The rearrangement joins TRBV3-1 (or the pseudogene TRBV3-2) to TRBJ2-7, with 9 bases identical to TRBD2. The junction had 2 bases not matched to a gene; V was cut back by 1 base and J by 1 base. CDR1 and CDR2 (germline): LGHDT, YNNKEL (reference sequence). CDR3 length: 15 amino acids. CDR3 amino acids: CASSQGLAVSYEQYF. CDR3 nucleotides: TGTGCCAGCAGCCAAGGACTAGCGGTATCCTACGAGCAGTACTTC.

The gene calls are TRBV12-3 or TRBV12-4 and TRBJ1-1, with D tentatively TRBD1 (6 bases). The CDR3 is made up of 12 amino acids. The V gene lost 5 bases and the J gene lost 8 bases, with 12 bases spanning the gap. CDR3 loop: CASSHQGREAFF. As DNA, the CDR3 is TGTGCCAGCAGTCATCAGGGGCGGGAAGCTTTCTTT.

The table lists this clone with a count of one. V is TRBV6-5 and J is TRBJ2-2; 9 bases align to TRBD2. The CDR3 is 15 amino acids. Looked up from germline, CDR1 is MNHEY and CDR2 is SVGAGI. J lost 4 bases, V lost 9 bases, and 9 bases had no gene match. The CDR3 protein is CARNSGGRPTGELFF. The DNA for the CDR3 is TGTGCCAGGAATAGCGGGGGACGGCCCACCGGGGAGCTGTTTTTT.

V usage is TRBV19 and J usage is TRBJ1-2, with 8 bases lining up with TRBD1. The V and J ends lost 4 bases and 6 bases, in that order; junction bases with no gene match: 7. Germline loops: CDR1 LNHDA, CDR2 SQIVND (reference sequence). The CDR3 contains 14 residues. The CDR3 is CASSTVGTGHGYTF. In DNA, the CDR3 is TGTGCCAGTAGTACCGTTGGGACAGGTCATGGCTACACCTTC. Together with reference TRBV19 and TRBJ1-2, the CDR3 gives the full variable domain: DGGITQSPKYLFRKEGQNVTLSCEQNLNHDAMYWYRQDPGQGLRLIYYSQIVNDFQKGDIAEGYSVSREKKESFPLTVTSAQKNPTAFYLCASSTVGTGHGYTFGSGTRLTVV.